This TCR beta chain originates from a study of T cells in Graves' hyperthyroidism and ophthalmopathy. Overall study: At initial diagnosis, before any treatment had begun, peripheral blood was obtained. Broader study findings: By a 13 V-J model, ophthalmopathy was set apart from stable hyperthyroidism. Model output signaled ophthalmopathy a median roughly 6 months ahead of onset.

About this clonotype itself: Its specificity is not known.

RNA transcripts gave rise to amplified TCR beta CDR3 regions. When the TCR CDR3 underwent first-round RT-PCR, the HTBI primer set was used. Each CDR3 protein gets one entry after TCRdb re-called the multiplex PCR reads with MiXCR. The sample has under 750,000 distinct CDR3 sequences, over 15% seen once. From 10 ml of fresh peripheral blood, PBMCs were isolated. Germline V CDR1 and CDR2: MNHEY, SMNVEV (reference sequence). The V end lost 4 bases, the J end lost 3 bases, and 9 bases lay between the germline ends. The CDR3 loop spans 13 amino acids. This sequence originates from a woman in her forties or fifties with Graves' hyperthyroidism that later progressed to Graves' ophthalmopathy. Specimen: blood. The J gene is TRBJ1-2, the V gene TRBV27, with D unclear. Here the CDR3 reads CASSWGKYYGYTF. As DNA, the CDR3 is TGTGCCAGCAGTTGGGGAAAGTACTATGGCTACACCTTC.